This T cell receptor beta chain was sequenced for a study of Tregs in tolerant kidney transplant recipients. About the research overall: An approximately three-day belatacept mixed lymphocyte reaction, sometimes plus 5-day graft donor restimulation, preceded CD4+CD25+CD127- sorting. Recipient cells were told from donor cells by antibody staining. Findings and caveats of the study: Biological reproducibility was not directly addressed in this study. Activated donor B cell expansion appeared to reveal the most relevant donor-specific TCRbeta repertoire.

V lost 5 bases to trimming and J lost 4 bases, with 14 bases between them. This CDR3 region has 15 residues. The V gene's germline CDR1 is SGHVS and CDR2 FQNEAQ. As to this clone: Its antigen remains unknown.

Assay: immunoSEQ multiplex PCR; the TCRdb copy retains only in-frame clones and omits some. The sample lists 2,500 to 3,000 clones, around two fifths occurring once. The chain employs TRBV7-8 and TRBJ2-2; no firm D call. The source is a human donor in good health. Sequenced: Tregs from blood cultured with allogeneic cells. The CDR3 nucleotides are TGTGCCAGCAGCGCGGCCTTCGCCCCCACCGGGGAGCTGTTTTTT. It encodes CASSAAFAPTGELFF.